The sequence of this T cell receptor (beta chain) was determined in a study of blood T cells in healthy people across ages. Findings of the study overall: Older age went with lower TCR beta diversity per million T cells, in a roughly linear way. A greater number of naive CD4+ cells and higher diversity distinguished long-lived donors from aged donors.

On this clonotype itself: Antigen: not known.

Next came a second PCR, run for about 6 to 12 cycles, which used a sample-barcoded 5' primer along with a J-beta primer mix. TCRdb called the 5' RACE reads again in MiXCR, with one record for every CDR3 protein. The table lists about 800,000 distinct CDR3 sequences, 25% of them singletons. The CDR3 is 12 amino acids. Trimming took off 3 bases at V and 8 bases at J, with 10 bases between the two ends. Germline loops: CDR1 SGDLS, CDR2 YYNGEE. In addition, the sample was reused for a study of T cells of mothers and their children. This second study notes: Samples came from three healthy Caucasian mothers and their six children. The yield was over 9.5 million TCR beta CDR3 reads from each mother and 2.5 million to 3 million from each child.

The rearrangement uses TRBV9 and TRBJ2-3; TRBD2 is a possible D gene (6 bases). This sequence originates from a boy younger than 18 in good health. The sequencing input was blood. CDR3 in DNA: TGTGCCAGCAGCGGTACGGGAGCTACGCAGTATTTT. Protein sequence: CASSGTGATQYF.